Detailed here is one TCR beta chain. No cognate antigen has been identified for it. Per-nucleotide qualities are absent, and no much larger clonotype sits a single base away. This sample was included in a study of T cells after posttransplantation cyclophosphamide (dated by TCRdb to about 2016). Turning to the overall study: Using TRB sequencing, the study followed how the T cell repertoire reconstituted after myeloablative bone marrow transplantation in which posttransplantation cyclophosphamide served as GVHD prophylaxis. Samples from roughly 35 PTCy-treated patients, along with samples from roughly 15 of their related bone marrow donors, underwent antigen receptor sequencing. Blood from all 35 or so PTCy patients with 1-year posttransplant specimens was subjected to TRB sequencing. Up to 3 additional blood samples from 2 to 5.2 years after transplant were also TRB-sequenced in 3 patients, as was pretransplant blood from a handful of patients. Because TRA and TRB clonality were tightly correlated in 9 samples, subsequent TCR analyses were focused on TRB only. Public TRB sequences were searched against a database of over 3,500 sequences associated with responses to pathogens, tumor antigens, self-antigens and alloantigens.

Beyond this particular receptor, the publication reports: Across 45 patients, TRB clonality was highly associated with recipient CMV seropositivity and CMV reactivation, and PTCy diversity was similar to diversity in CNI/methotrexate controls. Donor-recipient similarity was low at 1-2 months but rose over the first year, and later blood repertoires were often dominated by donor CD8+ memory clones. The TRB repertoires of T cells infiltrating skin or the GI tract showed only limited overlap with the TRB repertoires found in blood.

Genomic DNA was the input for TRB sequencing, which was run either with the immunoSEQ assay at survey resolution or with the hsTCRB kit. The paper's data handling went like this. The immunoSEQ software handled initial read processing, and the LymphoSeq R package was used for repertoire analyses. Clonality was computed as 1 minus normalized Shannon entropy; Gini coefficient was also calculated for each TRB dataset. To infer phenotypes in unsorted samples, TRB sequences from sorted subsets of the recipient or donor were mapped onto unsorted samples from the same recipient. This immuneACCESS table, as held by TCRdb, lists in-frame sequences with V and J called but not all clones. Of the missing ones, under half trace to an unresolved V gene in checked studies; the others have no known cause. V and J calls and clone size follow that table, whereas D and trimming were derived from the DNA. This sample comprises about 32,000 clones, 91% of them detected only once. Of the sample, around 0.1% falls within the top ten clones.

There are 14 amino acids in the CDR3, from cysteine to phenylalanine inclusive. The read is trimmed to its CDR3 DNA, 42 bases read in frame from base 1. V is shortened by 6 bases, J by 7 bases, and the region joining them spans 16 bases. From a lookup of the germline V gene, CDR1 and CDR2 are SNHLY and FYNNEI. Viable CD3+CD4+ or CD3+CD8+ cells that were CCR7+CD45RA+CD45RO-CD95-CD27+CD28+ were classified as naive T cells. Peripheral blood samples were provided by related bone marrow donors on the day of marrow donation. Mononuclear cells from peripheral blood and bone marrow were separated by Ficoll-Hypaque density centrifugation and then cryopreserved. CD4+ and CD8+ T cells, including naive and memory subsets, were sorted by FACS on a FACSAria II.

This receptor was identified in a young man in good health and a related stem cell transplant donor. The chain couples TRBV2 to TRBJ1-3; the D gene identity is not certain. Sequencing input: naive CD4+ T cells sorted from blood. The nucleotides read TGTGCCAGCAGCCGTGACTCACGTGAGAACACCATATATTTT. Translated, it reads CASSRDSRENTIYF.